What follows is one TCR beta chain and its context. Its target antigen remains unknown. No quality values exist for individual bases; no much larger clone is one base distant. For this chain, trimming is 3 bases at the V end and 3 bases at the J end, and the number of junction bases without a gene match is 6. Via the germline V gene (reference sequence), CDR1 is DFQATT and CDR2 SNEGSKA. Inclusive of the bounding cysteine and phenylalanine, the CDR3 is 15 residues long. Only CDR3 DNA remains: 45 bases, in frame from the first base. Read against the paper, the sample's time point label means: about 28 days (+/-7) after the second vaccine dose. AZD1222 recipients with second doses at about 4 weeks or about 12 weeks were pooled, because spike-specific TCR depth and breadth did not differ between schedules. Vaccinee samples were obtained from the UK trials COV001 and COV002, which included a single-blind randomized controlled phase 2/3 trial of AZD1222 (ChAdOx1 nCoV-19) in healthy adults. Trial participant PBMC samples were collected at day 0 and day 28 after the second dose for TCRbeta chain sequencing.

The CDR3 regions of human TCRbeta chains were analyzed by immunosequencing. As for how the authors treated the data: Repertoire TCRs were checked for matches against a reference library of SARS-CoV-2-specific TCRs that had been generated using the MIRA antigen-specificity platform. Breadth was defined as the fraction of unique TCRs that were SARS-CoV-2-associated. Depth was defined as the fraction of total T cells that were SARS-CoV-2-associated. Using the MIRA data, every spike-specific TCR was mapped to the spike region that the TCR reacted to and assigned to either a CD4 or a CD8 class. Log10-transformed breadth and depth values were compared by one-way ANOVA with Sidak's multiple comparisons tests. In TCRdb, the immuneACCESS table is reduced to in-frame sequences with V and J assigned. These tables do not hold every clone; where another copy was compared, an unresolved V gene accounts for under half, and the others remain unexplained. V and J calls and clone size come straight from that table; D and trimming were deduced from the DNA. In all, the sample holds about 59,000 clones, and 89% of those were seen once. The biggest ten clones account for roughly 6% of the sample.

This sample stems from a study of T cell responses to AZD1222 COVID-19 vaccine (dated by TCRdb to the early 2020s). About the study as a whole: A total of 233 trial participants underwent TCR sequencing, of whom 200 to 220 had received two doses of AZD1222 and about 26 had received two doses of the MenACWY control vaccine. Trial participants were enrolled by age into 18-55, 56-69 and 70-plus year subgroups, with roughly 160, 29 and 62 TCR-sequenced participants respectively.

Findings and caveats that apply to the study as a whole: Most participants were white British and females outnumbered males, and the authors suggested that clonal diversity may have been underestimated. Conclusions about previously exposed vaccinees are limited, since just 6 or 7 AZD1222 recipients were seropositive for SARS-CoV-2 at baseline. The whole spike protein was spanned by vaccine-associated CD4 TCRs, and dominant responses were seen in regions 160-218 and 743-854. No day 14 peak-response samples were available, so repertoires were characterized only after the peak T cell response. Reportedly, almost half of the unique spike-specific TCRs recognized epitopes lying outside the regions that are mutated in the B.1.351 and B.1.1.7 variants. After two AZD1222 doses, both the breadth and the depth of spike-specific TCRs were significantly higher than at day 0 and than in MenACWY recipients. In the small 56-69-year group, the increase in depth fell short of significance, most likely because of low power.

The sequence is built from TRBV20-1 and TRBJ2-2, and 8 bases in between align with TRBD2. The sequences come from peripheral blood, collected 28 days after the second AZD1222 dose. The sequence was collected from an adult who received the AZD1222 COVID-19 vaccine. In nucleotide form, the sequence is TGCAGTGCTAGTACGGGAGGGGCGTACACCGGGGAGCTGTTTTTT. It codes for CSASTGGAYTGELFF.